Listed here are 7 T cell receptor beta chains from one sample, sequenced in a study of molecular identifiers for immune sequencing clone quantification (dated by TCRdb to between 2017 and 2018). Library construction relied on PCR. The instrument was a NextSeq 500. TCRdb redid the processing of the public reads, applying fastp at Q25 and MiXCR, and retained in-frame beta chains. One record per CDR3 amino acid sequence lists the most common genes and DNA. This sample comprises approximately 680,000 distinct CDR3 sequences, around 25% of them detected only once. The top ten constitute about 0.84% of the sample. Input material: naive CD8+ T cells from blood, with Jurkat cell RNA spiked in. The cell subset or site label, as the study defines it: FACS-sorted CD8+CD4-CCR7+CD45RA+ naive T cells. These receptors were collected from a human donor in good health. Some libraries in this study had Jurkat cell RNA spiked in.

This clonotype was observed many times. The chain carries TRBV6-6 and TRBJ2-3; 10 positions agree with TRBD2. Germline-derived CDR1 and CDR2 are MNHNY and SVGAGI (reference sequence). The CDR3 contains 15 residues. The J segment lost 4 bases and the V segment lost 2 bases, leaving 3 bases of the junction unmatched. The CDR3 reads CASSYGAGGADTQYF. The CDR3 DNA reads as TGTGCCAGCAGTTACGGAGCGGGGGGGGCAGATACGCAGTATTTT.

This clonotype has just one count. A much larger clone sits a single nucleotide away, making a read error possible. CDR3 amino acids: CASSYPLVAGSSYNEQFF. In DNA form, the CDR3 reads TGCGCCAGCAGCTACCCTTTGGTGGCCGGAAGCTCCTACAATGAGCAGTTCTTC. V is TRBV4-1 and J is TRBJ2-1; no firm D call. Trimming took off 5 bases at V and 0 bases at J, with 20 bases between the two ends. CDR1 is MGHRA and CDR2 is YSYEKL in the germline V gene. The CDR3 is 18 residues long.

This clonotype was seen repeatedly, ten times or more. The chain uses TRBV28 and TRBJ2-3; D not resolved. CDR3 size: 12 residues. CDR1 MDHEN and CDR2 SYDVKM come from the germline V gene. With 6 bases removed from V and 4 bases from J, the gap between germline ends came to 8 bases. CDR3 sequence (DNA): TGTGCCAGCAGGCAAGGTCCAGATACGCAGTATTTT. Protein: CASRQGPDTQYF.

There are a few counts of this clonotype. The junction departs from germline at one end; a sequencing error may be responsible. The V and J genes are TRBV5-6 and TRBJ2-5; D could derive from TRBD1 or TRBD2 (5 bases each). The CDR3 runs 10 residues. Germline V gene lookup returns CDR1 SGHDT and CDR2 YYEEEE. The CDR3 is CASSGGTQEF. In nucleotides, the CDR3 is TGTGCCAGCAGCGGTGGGACCCAGGAGTTC.

The chain employs TRBV7-9 and TRBJ2-5, with D perhaps TRBD2 (7 bases). CDR3 length: 18 residues. Germline V lookup: CDR1 SEHNR, CDR2 FQNEAQ (reference sequence). The V end lost 1 base, the J end lost 1 base, and 19 bases lay between the germline ends. CDR3 amino acids: CASSLVAGATLFQETQYF. The CDR3 DNA reads TGTGCCAGCAGCTTAGTGGCGGGGGCGACCCTATTCCAAGAGACCCAGTACTTC.

Regarding this clonotype: One end of the junction fails to match germline, which may point to a read error. The V call is TRBV5-3, the J call TRBJ2-3, with D possibly being TRBD2 (7 bases). TRBV5-3 is an open reading frame whose function is uncertain. The CDR3 contains 16 residues. CDR3 nucleotide sequence: TGTGCCAGCAGCTTGGCCGCGGGGGCACCTTCCGGTACGCAGTATTTT. It encodes CASSLAAGAPSGTQYF.

This clonotype has more than one count but fewer than ten. At one boundary the junction diverges from the germline segment, which might be a read error. The CDR3 DNA reads TGTGCCACCAGTTTACAGGGGCTCGCAGATACGCAGTATTTT. It translates to CATSLQGLADTQYF. V is TRBV27 and J is TRBJ2-3, with TRBD1 matching over 7 bases. The CDR3 spans 14 residues. Germline CDR1 MNHEY, CDR2 SMNVEV (reference sequence).